These 29 T cell receptor beta chains were sequenced from one sample in a study of cytomegalovirus exposure and HLA in healthy donors. Primers: 60 Vbeta forward and 13 Jbeta reverse. Profiled with immunoSEQ multiplex PCR; TCRdb holds only in-frame clones, not every one. Its table records around 37,000 clones. Sequenced input: PBMCs. The receptors originated from a human donor in good health.

The CDR3 loop is CASSLEVRADGYTF. The CDR3 region has the DNA TGCGCCAGCAGCCTTGAAGTGCGGGCAGATGGCTACACCTTC. The V call is TRBV5-1, the J call TRBJ1-2; D gene unclear. The CDR3 contains 14 residues. The germline V gene has CDR1 SGHRS and CDR2 YFSETQ. V was clipped by 4 bases and J by 6 bases, with 16 bases between them.

The rearrangement joins TRBV19 to TRBJ1-5; D is possibly TRBD1 (6 bases). Germline-derived CDR1 and CDR2 are LNHDA and SQIVND (reference sequence). With 3 bases removed from V and 3 bases from J, the gap between germline ends came to 21 bases. This CDR3 region has 18 residues. The chain's CDR3 is CASSMGGRRAGDNQPQHF. Here the CDR3 DNA reads TGTGCCAGTAGTATGGGGGGCAGGCGCGCGGGGGACAATCAGCCCCAGCATTTT. The variable domain in full, completed from reference TRBV19 and TRBJ1-5, reads DGGITQSPKYLFRKEGQNVTLSCEQNLNHDAMYWYRQDPGQGLRLIYYSQIVNDFQKGDIAEGYSVSREKKESFPLTVTSAQKNPTAFYLCASSMGGRRAGDNQPQHFGDGTRLSIL.

The V call is TRBV7-3, the J call TRBJ1-1; no clear D. CDR3 size: 13 residues. Trimming left V 1 base short and J 3 bases short, with 6 bases between. CDR1 and CDR2 from the germline V gene are SGHTA and FQGTGA. CDR3 nucleotides: TGTGCCAGCAGCTTAATGCGGGACACTGAAGCTTTCTTT. Translated, it gives CASSLMRDTEAFF.

This chain joins TRBV18 and TRBJ1-1; possible D gene TRBD1, 6 bases. Per germline, CDR1 KGHSH and CDR2 LQKENI. CDR3 size: 13 residues. V was trimmed by 4 bases and J by 2 bases, leaving 8 bases between them. The CDR3 spells CASSRTDNTEAFF. The DNA of the CDR3 is TGTGCCAGCTCACGGACAGACAACACTGAAGCTTTCTTT.

The gene calls are TRBV5-4 and TRBJ2-1, with D possibly matching TRBD1 (6 bases). The CDR3 contains 12 residues. CDR1 is SGHNT and CDR2 is YYREEE in the germline V gene (reference sequence). Trimming removed 4 bases at V and 7 bases at J, with 9 bases between. Here the CDR3 reads CASSQQGNEQFF. The CDR3 bases are TGTGCCAGCAGCCAGCAGGGGAATGAGCAGTTCTTC.

The rearrangement links TRBV7-2 to TRBJ1-1, with TRBD1 identical over 7 bases. Germline CDR1 SGHTA, CDR2 FQGNSA. The length of the CDR3 is 15 residues. The V segment lost 5 bases and the J segment 1 base; nucleotides outside the gene matches: 7. Written as DNA, the CDR3 is TGTGCCAGCAGCCGCCAAGGACAGGCGAACACTGAAGCTTTCTTT. Encoded protein: CASSRQGQANTEAFF.

The chain couples TRBV6-6 to TRBJ1-1; 8 bases line up with TRBD1. From germline, CDR1 is MNHNY and CDR2 SVGAGI (reference sequence). V gave up 6 bases and J gave up 1 base; unmatched junction bases: 4. CDR3 length: 14 residues. CDR3 protein: CASSPDRANTEAFF. The CDR3 coding sequence is TGTGCCAGCAGCCCGGACAGGGCGAACACTGAAGCTTTCTTT.

The V call is TRBV30, the J call TRBJ1-3, with 8 bases aligning to TRBD1. Germline V gene data show CDR1 as GTSNPN and CDR2 as SVGIG (reference sequence). V gave up 1 base and J gave up 4 bases; unmatched junction bases: 6. The CDR3 loop spans 15 amino acids. DNA of the CDR3: TGTGCCTGGAGTGACCTTGGACAGGGAGGAAACACCATATATTTT. This gives the protein CAWSDLGQGGNTIYF.

The chain carries TRBV6-5 and TRBJ1-3, with TRBD1 as a possible D gene (5 bases). Trimming removed 0 bases at V and 2 bases at J, with 11 bases between. From germline, CDR1 is MNHEY and CDR2 SVGAGI. The CDR3 runs to 16 residues. CDR3 sequence: CASSYSAGFPGNTIYF. The CDR3 DNA reads TGTGCCAGCAGTTACTCAGCAGGGTTCCCTGGAAACACCATATATTTT.

The chain couples TRBV6-5 to TRBJ2-1; D might be TRBD2 (7 bases). The germline V gene encodes CDR1 MNHEY and CDR2 SVGAGI. The CDR3 runs to 15 residues. The V gene lost 2 bases and the J gene lost 6 bases, with 14 bases spanning the gap. The CDR3 sequence: CASSYRGRGGNEQFF. DNA of the CDR3: TGTGCCAGCAGTTACCGGGGTAGGGGGGGCAATGAGCAGTTCTTC.

V is TRBV19 and J is TRBJ2-6; D is possibly TRBD2 (5 bases). Trimming left V 11 bases short and J 0 bases short, with 20 bases between. This CDR3 is built from 17 residues. Germline V lookup: CDR1 LNHDA, CDR2 SQIVND (reference sequence). The CDR3 DNA reads as TGTGCCGCTCGGGATGAAGGGTACATCTCTGGGGCCAACGTCCTGACTTTC. Its translation is CAARDEGYISGANVLTF. Variable domain in full (rest from reference TRBV19 and TRBJ2-6): DGGITQSPKYLFRKEGQNVTLSCEQNLNHDAMYWYRQDPGQGLRLIYYSQIVNDFQKGDIAEGYSVSREKKESFPLTVTSAQKNPTAFYLCAARDEGYISGANVLTFGAGSRLTVL.

The chain combines TRBV6-1 with TRBJ1-3; D possibly corresponds to TRBD1 (5 bases). CDR1 and CDR2 from the germline V gene are MNHNS and SASEGT. The CDR3 loop spans 17 amino acids. Trimming removed 4 bases at V and 4 bases at J, with 20 bases between. The CDR3 region has the DNA TGTGCCAGCAGTGCCGCTGCCCGGGGGACGGAAGGAAACACCATATATTTT. This codes for CASSAAARGTEGNTIYF.

V gene TRBV19 combines with J gene TRBJ1-3; tentatively, D is TRBD1 (6 bases). Germline CDR1 LNHDA, CDR2 SQIVND (reference sequence). The CDR3 extends over 14 amino acids. V dropped 5 bases and J dropped 2 bases, with 10 bases sitting between them. As DNA, the CDR3 is TGTGCCAGTAGTTTGACAGGTGCTGGAAACACCATATATTTT. It codes for CASSLTGAGNTIYF.

This sequence joins TRBV2 and TRBJ2-1; 9 bases line up with TRBD1. The V segment lost 5 bases and the J segment 2 bases; nucleotides outside the gene matches: 4. From germline, CDR1 is SNHLY and CDR2 FYNNEI. The CDR3 has 15 residues. CDR3 sequence reads: CASSLTGGPYNEQFF. DNA for the CDR3: TGTGCCAGCAGTCTTACAGGGGGCCCCTACAATGAGCAGTTCTTC.

The gene calls are TRBV11-2 and TRBJ1-1; D remains ambiguous. The germline gives CDR1 SGHAT, CDR2 FQNNGV. The CDR3 has 12 residues. V lost 3 bases to trimming and J lost 2 bases, with 4 bases between them. Here the CDR3 reads CASSFHNTEAFF. Here the CDR3 DNA reads TGTGCCAGCAGCTTCCATAACACTGAAGCTTTCTTT.

This chain joins TRBV6-1 and TRBJ1-5; TRBD1 is a possible D gene (6 bases). CDR1 and CDR2 from the germline V gene are MNHNS and SASEGT. This CDR3 contains 14 residues. Deletions cut 1 base from V and 6 bases from J, with 10 bases between. CDR3 in amino acids: CASSEVGGGQPQHF. In nucleotides, the CDR3 is TGTGCCAGCAGTGAAGTGGGAGGGGGTCAGCCCCAGCATTTT.

The chain joins TRBV4-1 to TRBJ2-7; 7 nucleotides match TRBD2. This CDR3 is 14 amino acids long. V was pared by 3 bases and J by 1 base, with 3 bases of the junction left unmatched. Per the germline V gene, CDR1 is MGHRA and CDR2 is YSYEKL. The CDR3 spells CASSHTGGSYEQYF. For the CDR3, the DNA is TGCGCCAGCAGCCATACGGGGGGTTCCTACGAGCAGTACTTC.

This rearrangement joins TRBV5-1 to TRBJ1-2; D gene ambiguous. Germline V gene sequence: CDR1 SGHRS, CDR2 YFSETQ. Trimming left V 2 bases short and J 8 bases short, with 10 bases between. The CDR3 length is 12 residues. CDR3 sequence reads: CASSLDFVGYTF. DNA of the CDR3: TGCGCCAGCAGCTTAGACTTTGTAGGCTACACCTTC. Based on the CDR3 plus reference TRBV5-1 and TRBJ1-2, the full variable domain is KAGVTQTPRYLIKTRGQQVTLSCSPISGHRSVSWYQQTPGQGLQFLFEYFSETQRNKGNFPGRFSGRQFSNSRSEMNVSTLELGDSALYLCASSLDFVGYTFGSGTRLTVV.

This chain connects TRBV19 to TRBJ1-6, with D perhaps TRBD1 (5 bases). The V gene's germline CDR1 is LNHDA and CDR2 SQIVND (reference sequence). Trimming removed 8 bases at V and 4 bases at J, with 15 bases between. This CDR3 comprises 15 residues. CDR3 sequence (DNA): TGTGCCAGTCGACAGACTCTGGCGTATAATTCACCCCTCCACTTT. Amino acids: CASRQTLAYNSPLHF.

The chain has TRBV5-1 and TRBJ2-7; D is undetermined. Trimming took off 6 bases at V and 2 bases at J, with 15 bases between the two ends. Germline V gene lookup returns CDR1 SGHRS and CDR2 YFSETQ. This CDR3 has 14 amino acids. The CDR3 region is CASTFLAGTYEQYF. The CDR3 nucleotides are TGCGCCAGCACCTTTTTGGCAGGAACCTACGAGCAGTACTTC.

The chain uses TRBV11-2 and TRBJ2-7, with D maybe TRBD1 (5 bases). The CDR3 has 15 residues. Germline V CDR1 and CDR2: SGHAT, FQNNGV. V shed 5 bases and J shed 3 bases, with 17 bases lying between them. Written as DNA, the CDR3 is TGTGCCAGCAGCGTCTCCAGGGTGGAGAGCTACGAGCAGTACTTC. It specifies CASSVSRVESYEQYF. The variable domain in full, completed from reference TRBV11-2 and TRBJ2-7, reads EAGVAQSPRYKIIEKRQSVAFWCNPISGHATLYWYQQILGQGPKLLIQFQNNGVVDDSQLPKDRFSAERLKGVDSTLKIQPAKLEDSAVYLCASSVSRVESYEQYFGPGTRLTVT.

The chain has TRBV7-9 and TRBJ1-5; 9 nucleotides align to TRBD1. Trimming took 5 bases from V and 3 from J; bases not matched to a gene: 8. The CDR3 is 16 amino acids. The germline V gene encodes CDR1 SEHNR and CDR2 FQNEAQ (reference sequence). CDR3 residues: CASSPDRGLVNQPQHF. Here the CDR3 DNA reads TGTGCCAGCAGCCCCGACAGGGGGTTGGTCAATCAGCCCCAGCATTTT.

V is TRBV6-1 and J is TRBJ2-1; 9 nucleotides agree with TRBD2. Trimming removed 0 bases from V and 8 bases from J; junction bases left unmatched: 5. CDR3 length: 15 amino acids. Germline assignment: CDR1 MNHNS and CDR2 SASEGT. The CDR3 region is CASSEAGGGADEQFF. CDR3 DNA sequence: TGTGCCAGCAGTGAAGCGGGCGGGGGGGCGGATGAGCAGTTCTTC.

V gene TRBV19 combines with J gene TRBJ2-1; D possibly corresponds to TRBD1 (5 bases). Trimming left V 6 bases short and J 2 bases short, with 14 bases between. CDR1 is LNHDA, CDR2 SQIVND, per germline (reference sequence). The CDR3 has 15 amino acids. The CDR3: CASSLGQGPYNEQFF. In DNA form, the CDR3 reads TGTGCCAGTAGCCTAGGGCAGGGTCCCTACAATGAGCAGTTCTTC.

The CDR3 protein is CASSLGSLAGITDTQYF. CDR3 DNA: TGCGCCAGCAGCTTGGGTTCCCTAGCGGGAATCACAGATACGCAGTATTTT. The chain employs TRBV5-1 and TRBJ2-3, with 9 bases matching TRBD2. In germline, CDR1 is SGHRS, CDR2 YFSETQ. The CDR3 has 17 amino acids. Trimming at V came to 0 bases and at J to 2 bases, leaving 7 bases not matched to a gene.

Regarding this clone: This CDR3 is also generated by other DNA sequences in the sample. This chain links TRBV7-6 with TRBJ2-5; TRBD1 matches at 10 bases. Per the germline V gene, CDR1 is SGHVS and CDR2 is FNYEAQ. The CDR3 loop spans 15 amino acids. The ends lost 4 bases at V and 2 bases at J; junction bases unmatched: 4. The CDR3 coding sequence is TGTGCCAGCAGCTCGGGACAGGGGAAACAAGAGACCCAGTACTTC. Translation: CASSSGQGKQETQYF.

CDR3 coding DNA: TGTGCCAGCAGCTACGGGAAAGGGAGAGAGACCCAGTACTTC. Protein: CASSYGKGRETQYF. The V gene is TRBV5-6, the J gene TRBJ2-5, with TRBD2 as a possible D gene (5 bases). CDR1 SGHDT and CDR2 YYEEEE come from the germline V gene. Trimming left V 3 bases short and J 4 bases short, with 13 bases between. The CDR3 runs to 14 residues. The full variable domain, in which reference TRBV5-6 and TRBJ2-5 provide the parts outside the CDR3, is DAGVTQSPTHLIKTRGQQVTLRCSPKSGHDTVSWYQQALGQGPQFIFQYYEEEERQRGNFPDRFSGHQFPNYSSELNVNALLLGDSALYLCASSYGKGRETQYFGPGTRLLVL.

The CDR3 spells CAWSVRTGNIQYF. In DNA form, the CDR3 reads TGTGCCTGGAGTGTCCGGACAGGAAACATTCAGTACTTC. The chain employs TRBV30 and TRBJ2-4, with 7 bases fitting TRBD1. Germline CDR1 reads GTSNPN; CDR2 reads SVGIG (reference sequence). CDR3 length: 13 residues. Germline trimming cut 0 bases from V and 6 bases from J; bases unmatched to any gene: 2.

About this clone itself: The sample has other DNA sequences that encode this CDR3 too. The chain couples TRBV15 to TRBJ2-7, with D possibly being TRBD1 (5 bases). Germline loops: CDR1 LNHNV, CDR2 YYDKDF (reference sequence). Trimming left V 5 bases short and J 3 bases short, with 5 bases between. The CDR3 loop spans 11 amino acids. In DNA, the CDR3 is TGTGCCACCAGCGACAGCTACGAGCAGTACTTC. Encoded protein: CATSDSYEQYF. The entire variable domain, with the rest obtained from reference TRBV15 and TRBJ2-7, is as follows: DAMVIQNPRYQVTQFGKPVTLSCSQTLNHNVMYWYQQKSSQAPKLLFHYYDKDFNNEADTPDNFQSRRPNTSFCFLDIRSPGLGDTAMYLCATSDSYEQYFGPGTRLTVT.